The entry below describes one TCR beta chain. Profiled with immunoSEQ multiplex PCR; TCRdb holds only in-frame clones, not every one. This table holds 300,000 or so clones, 70% to 90% found once. The record originates from a study of blood T cell repertoires in COVID-19. V trimming: 4 bases; J trimming: 5 bases; junction bases outside the gene matches: 12. There are 17 residues in the CDR3. Germline-derived CDR1 and CDR2 are LGHNA and YNFKEQ. Sequencing was done on a sample of peripheral blood. The chain recombines TRBV4-2 with TRBJ2-5; 11 bases are shared with TRBD2. This TCR was recovered from a woman aged 25-40 years who had recovered from COVID-19. CDR3 bases: TGTGCCAGCAGCCCCCAGTTAGCGGGGGGGCCGTCGGAGACCCAGTACTTC. Residues: CASSPQLAGGPSETQYF.